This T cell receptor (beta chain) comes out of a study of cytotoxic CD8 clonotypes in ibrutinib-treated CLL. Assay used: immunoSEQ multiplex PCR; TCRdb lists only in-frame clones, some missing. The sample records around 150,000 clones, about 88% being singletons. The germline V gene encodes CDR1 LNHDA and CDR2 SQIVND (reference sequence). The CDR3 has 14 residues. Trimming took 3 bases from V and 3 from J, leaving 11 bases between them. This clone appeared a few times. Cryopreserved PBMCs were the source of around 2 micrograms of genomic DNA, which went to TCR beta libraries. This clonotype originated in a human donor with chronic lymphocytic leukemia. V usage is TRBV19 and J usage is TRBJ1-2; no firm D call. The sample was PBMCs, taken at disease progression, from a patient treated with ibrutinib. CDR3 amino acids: CASSIATDDYGYTF. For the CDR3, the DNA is TGTGCCAGTAGTATTGCGACGGATGACTATGGCTACACCTTC.